This passage covers 10 T cell receptor beta chains from one sample sequenced in a study of shared clonotypes between healthy human individuals. Clones were read by immunoSEQ multiplex PCR, and TCRdb kept only the in-frame ones, dropping some. The repertoire includes about 2.4 million clones, 80% to 95% of them detected once, and more than 0.35% sits in the top ten. Sequencing used naive CD4+ T cells from PBMCs. As for subset: CD45RA+ positively selected. The receptors shown here come from a man younger than 35 in good health. Some clones in this sample may be carry-over from other donors' samples.

This chain uses TRBV27 with TRBJ2-7; D may correspond to TRBD1 or TRBD2 (5 bases each). The ends were cut back, 5 bases at V and 4 bases at J, with 18 bases in the middle. Germline V lookup: CDR1 MNHEY, CDR2 SMNVEV (reference sequence). The CDR3 is made up of 15 amino acids. CDR3 DNA sequence: TGTGCCAGCAGTCCTCGTGGGGCCAGGGAGTACGAGCAGTACTTC. This sequence encodes CASSPRGAREYEQYF.

Turning to this clone: Other nucleotide sequences in the sample specify the same CDR3. This chain links TRBV25-1 with TRBJ2-1, with D possibly TRBD2 on 6 matching bases. Germline lookup yields CDR1 MGHDK and CDR2 SYGVNS. The CDR3 spans 14 residues. V was shortened by 4 bases and J by 4 bases, with 11 bases between the two germline ends. The CDR3 DNA reads as TGTGCCAGCAGTGTGAGCGGGTCTTACAATGAGCAGTTCTTC. Amino acid sequence: CASSVSGSYNEQFF.

The rearrangement joins TRBV5-1 to TRBJ2-7, with a tentative D call TRBD2 (7 bases). V shed 4 bases and J shed 0 bases, with 14 bases lying between them. Germline CDR1 reads SGHRS; CDR2 reads YFSETQ. CDR3 length: 15 residues. Here the CDR3 DNA reads TGCGCCAGCAGCCCGGTGGGGGGGGCCTCCTACGAGCAGTACTTC. It encodes CASSPVGGASYEQYF.

This chain links TRBV29-1 with TRBJ2-7, with TRBD2 as a possible D gene (6 bases). The germline gives CDR1 SQVTM, CDR2 ANQGSEA. The length of the CDR3 is 13 residues. V gave up 2 bases and J gave up 2 bases, with 10 bases separating them. This chain's CDR3 is CSVERGSAYEQYF. The CDR3 nucleotides read TGCAGCGTTGAACGGGGGAGCGCCTACGAGCAGTACTTC.

V gene TRBV15 combines with J gene TRBJ2-4; D is ambiguous. This CDR3 region has 13 residues. V lost 0 bases and J lost 16, with 16 bases in between. Per germline, CDR1 LNHNV and CDR2 YYDKDF (reference sequence). The CDR3 DNA reads TGTGCCACCAGCAGAGATAATGCTTCCAAGGGATACTTC. Residues: CATSRDNASKGYF.

The genes are TRBV5-8 and TRBJ2-7, with D perhaps TRBD1 (5 bases). Trimming left V 1 base short and J 3 bases short, with 5 bases between. Germline V gene sequence: CDR1 SGHTS, CDR2 YDEGEE. This CDR3 is built from 12 residues. The CDR3 DNA reads as TGTGCCAGCAGCTTGAGGGGCTACGAGCAGTACTTC. Encoded protein: CASSLRGYEQYF.

Concerning this clone: Different DNA sequences within this sample yield the same CDR3. This rearrangement joins TRBV28 to TRBJ1-1; D unclear. V lost 5 bases to trimming and J lost 4 bases, with 11 bases between them. CDR1 is MDHEN, CDR2 SYDVKM, per germline. The CDR3 spans 13 residues. CDR3 protein: CASSQNEGTEAFF. CDR3 nucleotide sequence: TGTGCCAGCAGTCAGAACGAGGGCACTGAAGCTTTCTTT.

V and J are TRBV5-1 and TRBJ1-4; D remains ambiguous. The V end was cut by 4 bases, the J end by 7 bases, with 11 bases between. Germline V CDR1 and CDR2: SGHRS, YFSETQ. The CDR3 extends over 13 amino acids. In nucleotides, the CDR3 is TGCGCCAGCAGCAGAGTTTGGGGTGAAAAACTGTTTTTT. Amino acids: CASSRVWGEKLFF.

The rearrangement uses TRBV5-1 and TRBJ1-3; no clear D. The CDR3 has 14 residues. V gave up 0 bases and J gave up 4 bases, with 8 bases separating them. CDR1 is SGHRS, CDR2 YFSETQ, per germline. In DNA form, the CDR3 reads TGCGCCAGCAGCTTGGGGCCGGTGGGAAACACCATATATTTT. It translates to CASSLGPVGNTIYF.

The CDR3 coding sequence is TGCAGCGTTCAGCCTCTCCCCAATTACAGGGGGCAGGGGGGCTACACCTTC. Protein: CSVQPLPNYRGQGGYTF. The rearrangement joins TRBV29-1 to TRBJ1-2; 9 bases map to TRBD1. This CDR3 is built from 17 residues. V was pared by 5 bases and J by 8 bases, with 21 bases of the junction left unmatched. Germline V gives CDR1 SQVTM, CDR2 ANQGSEA.